This T cell receptor beta chain originates from a study of blood T cell repertoires in COVID-19. Categorization into cohorts depended on clinical history that participants reported. In the original processing: Amplification with reference gene primers provided the estimates of nucleated cell counts. This table comes from immunoSEQ multiplex PCR, and its TCRdb copy is limited to in-frame clones, with some not included. Clone size and V and J calls were adopted from that table, with D and trimming inferred from the DNA. Here the sample spans 280,000 or so clones, around 85% being singletons. The CDR3 totals 15 residues. Germline values: CDR1 SNHLY, CDR2 FYNNEI. The ends lost 4 bases at V and 1 base at J; junction bases unmatched: 6.

The sequenced sample was PBMCs or T cells enriched from blood (not recorded which). V and J are TRBV2 and TRBJ1-1; 7 bases are a match to TRBD1. The sequence was collected from a woman aged 50 to 60 who had recovered from COVID-19. The CDR3 here is CASSVDRARNTEAFF. As DNA, the CDR3 is TGTGCCAGCAGTGTCGACAGGGCCCGGAACACTGAAGCTTTCTTT.